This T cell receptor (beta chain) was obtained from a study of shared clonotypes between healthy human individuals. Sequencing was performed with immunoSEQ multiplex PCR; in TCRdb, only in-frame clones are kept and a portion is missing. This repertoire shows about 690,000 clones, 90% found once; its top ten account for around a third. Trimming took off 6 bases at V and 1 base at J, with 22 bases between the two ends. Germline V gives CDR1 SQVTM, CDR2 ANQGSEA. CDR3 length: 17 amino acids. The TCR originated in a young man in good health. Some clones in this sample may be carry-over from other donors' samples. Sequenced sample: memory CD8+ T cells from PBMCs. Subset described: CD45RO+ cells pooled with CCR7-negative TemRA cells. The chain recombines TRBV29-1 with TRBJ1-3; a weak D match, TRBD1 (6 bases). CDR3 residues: CSVVITGPSTSGNTIYF. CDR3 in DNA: TGCAGCGTGGTTATAACAGGGCCTTCCACTTCTGGAAACACCATATATTTT.